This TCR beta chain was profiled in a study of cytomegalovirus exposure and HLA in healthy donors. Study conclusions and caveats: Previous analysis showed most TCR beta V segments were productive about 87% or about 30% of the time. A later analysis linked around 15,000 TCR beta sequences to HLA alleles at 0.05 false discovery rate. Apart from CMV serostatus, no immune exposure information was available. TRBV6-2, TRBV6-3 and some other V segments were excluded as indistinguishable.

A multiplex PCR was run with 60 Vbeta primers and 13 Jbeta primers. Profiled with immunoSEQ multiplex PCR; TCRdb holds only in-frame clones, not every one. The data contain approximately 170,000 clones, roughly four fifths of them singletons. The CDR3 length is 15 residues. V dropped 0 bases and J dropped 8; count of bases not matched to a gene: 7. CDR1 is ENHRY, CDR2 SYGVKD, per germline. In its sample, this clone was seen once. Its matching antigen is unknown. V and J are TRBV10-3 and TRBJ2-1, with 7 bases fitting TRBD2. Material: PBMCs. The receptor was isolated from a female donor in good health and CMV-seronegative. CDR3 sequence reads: CAISESQGGPYEQFF. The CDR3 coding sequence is TGTGCCATCAGTGAGTCGCAGGGAGGGCCATATGAGCAGTTCTTC.